The 16 T cell receptor beta chains listed next were all sequenced from one sample in a study of shared clonotypes between healthy human individuals. Sequencing was performed with immunoSEQ multiplex PCR; in TCRdb, only in-frame clones are kept and a portion is missing. The sample includes 850,000 to 1,100,000 clones, approximately 80% seen only once; the top ten take roughly 0.83%. The sample consisted of memory CD4+ T cells from PBMCs. Subset in this sample: CD45RA-negative fraction. Source of these receptors: a man between 18 and 35 years old in good health. Some clones in this sample may be carry-over from other donors' samples.

The genes are TRBV28 and TRBJ1-3; 8 bases are shared with TRBD1. This CDR3 has 16 amino acids. CDR1 MDHEN and CDR2 SYDVKM come from the germline V gene. The junction had 4 bases not matched to a gene; V was cut back by 1 base and J by 2 bases. The chain's CDR3 is CASSLLGDRTGNTIYF. The CDR3 region has the DNA TGTGCCAGCAGTTTATTGGGGGACAGGACTGGAAACACCATATATTTT.

This chain links TRBV7-9 with TRBJ2-5; 10 bases are a match to TRBD1. CDR3 length: 13 amino acids. Germline CDR1 is SEHNR and CDR2 is FQNEAQ (reference sequence). The V gene end was trimmed by 7 bases and the J gene end by 5 bases; junction bases not matched to a gene: 4. CDR3 sequence: CASTTGGRETQYF. The DNA for the CDR3 is TGTGCCAGCACGACAGGGGGCAGGGAGACCCAGTACTTC.

This sequence joins TRBV5-1 and TRBJ2-5, with 8 bases fitting TRBD2. The CDR3 totals 14 residues. Germline V gene sequence: CDR1 SGHRS, CDR2 YFSETQ. The V segment lost 2 bases and the J segment 5 bases; nucleotides outside the gene matches: 5. CDR3: CASSFRTSWETQYF. The CDR3 DNA is TGCGCCAGCAGCTTCAGGACTAGCTGGGAGACCCAGTACTTC.

The chain employs TRBV7-2 and TRBJ2-3, with 8 bases identical to TRBD2. V lost 6 bases and J lost 6; bases outside the gene matches: 8. This CDR3 region has 14 residues. In germline, CDR1 is SGHTA, CDR2 FQGNSA. The CDR3 reads CASRVGREVDTQYF. The CDR3 DNA reads as TGTGCCAGCAGGGTCGGGCGGGAGGTGGATACGCAGTATTTT.

The rearrangement joins TRBV4-3 to TRBJ2-7; 10 nucleotides line up with TRBD2. The CDR3 consists of 16 residues. The ends lost 4 bases at V and 7 bases at J; junction bases unmatched: 13. Germline loops: CDR1 LGHNA, CDR2 YSLEER. CDR3 sequence reads: CASSRLAGEGLWEQYF. DNA for the CDR3: TGCGCCAGCAGCCGCCTAGCGGGAGAGGGGCTGTGGGAGCAGTACTTC.

The CDR3 is CASSPPGRAQETQYF. The CDR3 DNA follows: TGTGCCAGCTCACCTCCGGGACGGGCGCAAGAGACCCAGTACTTC. The J gene is TRBJ2-5, the V gene TRBV18, with D perhaps assigned TRBD1 or TRBD2 (5 bases each). Trimming shortened V by 3 bases and J by 2 bases, and 13 bases separated the two germline ends. The germline V gene encodes CDR1 KGHSH and CDR2 LQKENI. This CDR3 is built from 15 residues.

In this sample, this clone turned up many times. This chain connects TRBV19 to TRBJ1-2, with D possibly TRBD1 on 6 matching bases. This CDR3 spans 13 amino acids. V was clipped by 6 bases and J by 8 bases, with 16 bases between them. Germline V lookup: CDR1 LNHDA, CDR2 SQIVND (reference sequence). CDR3 nucleotides: TGTGCCAGTAGCCGGACAGACCCGAAAGGCTACACCTTC. Amino acid sequence: CASSRTDPKGYTF.

V and J are TRBV18 and TRBJ2-5, with D unclear. V lost 2 bases and J 5 bases, leaving 9 bases between the germline ends. CDR1 and CDR2 from the germline V gene are KGHSH and LQKENI. The length of the CDR3 is 13 residues. The CDR3 region has the DNA TGTGCCAGCTCACCAGGATCGGTTGAGACCCAGTACTTC. It is translated as CASSPGSVETQYF.

V is TRBV6-5 and J is TRBJ1-1, with D unresolved. Germline V gene sequence: CDR1 MNHEY, CDR2 SVGAGI. The CDR3 extends over 13 amino acids. Trimming shortened V by 2 bases and J by 6 bases, and 10 bases separated the two germline ends. The CDR3 is CASSYGGIPEAFF. The CDR3 DNA reads as TGTGCCAGCAGTTACGGAGGGATACCTGAAGCTTTCTTT.

As concerns this clone: The sample holds other DNA sequences that translate to the same CDR3. The V call is TRBV5-6, the J call TRBJ1-1; possible D gene TRBD1, 5 bases. Germline V gene lookup returns CDR1 SGHDT and CDR2 YYEEEE. The CDR3 covers 14 residues. Trimming took off 4 bases at V and 1 base at J, with 11 bases between the two ends. In DNA form, the CDR3 reads TGTGCCAGCAGCCTAGTGGGGCGGAACACTGAAGCTTTCTTT. Amino acids: CASSLVGRNTEAFF.

The rearrangement uses TRBV30 and TRBJ1-2, with D tentatively TRBD1 (5 bases). CDR1 is GTSNPN and CDR2 is SVGIG in the germline V gene (reference sequence). This CDR3 is 15 amino acids long. The V end lost 0 bases, the J end lost 1 base, and 12 bases lay between the germline ends. This CDR3 is CAWSVGTDFNYGYTF. CDR3 bases: TGTGCCTGGAGTGTAGGGACCGACTTTAACTATGGCTACACCTTC. The full variable domain, with the rest looked up from reference TRBV30 and TRBJ1-2, is SQTIHQWPATLVQPVGSPLSLECTVEGTSNPNLYWYRQAAGRGLQLLFYSVGIGQISSEVPQNLSASRPQDRQFILSSKKLLLSDSGFYLCAWSVGTDFNYGYTFGSGTRLTVV.

This rearrangement joins TRBV7-2 to TRBJ2-7; the D call may be TRBD1 or TRBD2 (6 bases each). Trimming pared 4 bases from V and 3 bases from J, leaving 16 bases between. Germline V CDR1 and CDR2: SGHTA, FQGNSA. The CDR3 covers 15 residues. The CDR3 region has the DNA TGTGCCAGCAGCTGGGGGCCGTTAGCGGTCTACGAGCAGTACTTC. Its protein product is CASSWGPLAVYEQYF. The full variable domain, rest sourced from reference TRBV7-2 and TRBJ2-7, is GAGVSQSPSNKVTEKGKDVELRCDPISGHTALYWYRQSLGQGLEFLIYFQGNSAPDKSGLPSDRFSAERTGGSVSTLTIQRTQQEDSAVYLCASSWGPLAVYEQYFGPGTRLTVT.

The table lists this clone with a few counts. This CDR3 reads CASGASDRGSAGANVLTF. Here the CDR3 DNA reads TGTGCTAGTGGTGCCTCGGACAGGGGATCGGCTGGGGCCAACGTCCTGACTTTC. The J gene is TRBJ2-6, the V gene TRBV12-5; 9 bases agree with TRBD1. The germline V gene has CDR1 LGHNT and CDR2 FRNRAP. V trimming: 5 bases; J trimming: 2 bases; junction bases outside the gene matches: 10. This CDR3 is built from 18 residues.

This chain links TRBV10-3 with TRBJ2-5; TRBD2 matches at 12 bases. The V gene's germline CDR1 is ENHRY and CDR2 SYGVKD. Trimming took 2 bases from V and 2 from J; bases not matched to a gene: 6. This CDR3 region has 17 residues. CDR3 nucleotide sequence: TGTGCCATCAGTGAGGGATTAGGACTAGCGGGACAAGAGACCCAGTACTTC. It codes for CAISEGLGLAGQETQYF.

The chain joins TRBV19 to TRBJ1-5; no firm D call. The germline gives CDR1 LNHDA, CDR2 SQIVND (reference sequence). This CDR3 is 15 amino acids long. Trimming removed 3 bases at V and 3 bases at J, with 12 bases between. The chain's CDR3 is CASSMWANNNQPQHF. The CDR3 bases are TGTGCCAGTAGTATGTGGGCAAATAACAATCAGCCCCAGCATTTT.

This clone came up once. The V call is TRBV6-4, the J call TRBJ1-1, with a possible D match to TRBD1 (6 bases). The V gene lost 5 bases and the J gene lost 1 base, with 11 bases spanning the gap. Germline V CDR1 and CDR2: MRHNA, SNTAGT. The CDR3 runs to 14 residues. The DNA of the CDR3 is TGTGCCAGCAGTCCCCAGGGACAGAACACTGAAGCTTTCTTT. This translates into CASSPQGQNTEAFF.